A selection of T cell receptor beta chains follows, all from one sample in a study of blood T cells in healthy people across ages. One entry per CDR3 protein results from TCRdb running MiXCR on the 5' RACE reads. The sample gives 600,000 to 650,000 distinct CDR3 sequences, 58% of which show up once; over 30% is in the top ten. Sequenced: blood. The receptors shown here come from a man aged 55 to 70 in good health. Both conserved end residues are part of each CDR3. Each record gives: V gene, J gene, D gene, clone size, CDR3 DNA, CDR3 protein. The D gene is left open where the match is weak. Not every row has a clone size; where given, it reads once, few, many or a size class.

>TRBV3-1|TRBJ2-3|TRBD2|few
TGTGCCAGCAGCCAAGATACGGGACTAGCGCGCACGCAGTATTTT
CASSQDTGLARTQYF
>TRBV20-1|TRBJ2-7|TRBD2|many
TGCAGTGTCGGGGGGGGCGGGGGGTTTTCCTACGAGCAGTACTTC
CSVGGGGGFSYEQYF
>TRBV5-8|TRBJ2-7|-|-
TGTGCCAGCAGCTTTGAAGGGAATTTCAACGAGCAGTACTTC
CASSFEGNFNEQYF
>TRBV27|TRBJ1-5|-|-
TGTGCCAGCAGTCCTCTCGGGACATTCAGCAATCAGCCCCAGCATTTT
CASSPLGTFSNQPQHF
>TRBV27|TRBJ2-3|-|-
TGTGCCAGCCGTCGGTCCGGCGTGGATACGCAGTATTTT
CASRRSGVDTQYF
>TRBV20-1|TRBJ2-5|TRBD1|-
TGCAGTGCCTGGGACAGGGGCCCAGAGACCCAGTACTTC
CSAWDRGPETQYF
>TRBV2|TRBJ2-4|-|-
TGTGCCAGCAGTGAAAGATCAGCCAAAAACATTCAGTACTTC
CASSERSAKNIQYF
>TRBV13|TRBJ2-5|-|-
TGTGCCAGCGAGCAGGGGGGGCAAGAGACCCAGTACTTC
CASEQGGQETQYF
>TRBV27|TRBJ2-6|-|-
TGTGCCAGCAGTCCGCGGACGGGAGGGGCCAACGTCCTGACTTTC
CASSPRTGGANVLTF
>TRBV5-1|TRBJ2-5|-|-
TGCGCCAGCAGCACTGAAGGGGGGACCCAGTACTTC
CASSTEGGTQYF
>TRBV10-3|TRBJ2-1|TRBD1|once
TGTGCCATCAGCCTCGGACAGGGGGACAATGAGCAGTTCTTC
CAISLGQGDNEQFF
>TRBV25-1|TRBJ2-1|-|-
TGTGCCAGCAGTGAATGGGGAAATCTCAATGAGCAGTTCTTC
CASSEWGNLNEQFF
>TRBV20-1|TRBJ2-7|-|-
TGCAGTGCTAGAAGGACCAAGTACAATGAGCAGTACTTC
CSARRTKYNEQYF
>TRBV2|TRBJ2-6|-|-
TGTGCCAGCAGCCCCGGAAGGTCTGGGGCCAACGTCCTGACTTTC
CASSPGRSGANVLTF
>TRBV7-9|TRBJ2-7|TRBD2|-
TGTGCCAGCAGCTCCGGGACTAGCGGTGAAGAGCAGTACTTC
CASSSGTSGEEQYF
>TRBV10-3|TRBJ2-1|TRBD1|-
TGTGCCACCAAGACAGGGGCCAATGAGCAGTTCTTC
CATKTGANEQFF
>TRBV10-3|TRBJ2-5|TRBD2|-
TGTGCCATCAGTCCCGGGGTAGCGGGGCAAGAGACCCAGTACTTC
CAISPGVAGQETQYF
>TRBV12-3/TRBV12-4|TRBJ2-2|-|-
TGTGCCAGCAGTCCAACAGTGAACGCCGGGGAGCTGTTTTTT
CASSPTVNAGELFF
>TRBV28|TRBJ2-1|TRBD2|-
TGTGCCAGCAGAAGGACTAGCGGGGTTCGTTGGAATGAGCAGTTCTTC
CASRRTSGVRWNEQFF
>TRBV15|TRBJ2-3|-|-
TGTGCCACCAGCAGGACTGGGCGGACTAGCACAGATACGCAGTATTTT
CATSRTGRTSTDTQYF
>TRBV6-6|TRBJ2-5|TRBD2|-
TGTGCCAGCAGCCCTAGCGGGGCTGACCAAGAGACCCAGTACTTC
CASSPSGADQETQYF
>TRBV27|TRBJ1-6|TRBD1|-
TGTGCCAGCAGTTTATCCGGGACAGGGGTCTCACCCCTCCACTTT
CASSLSGTGVSPLHF
>TRBV7-9|TRBJ2-7|-|few
TGTGCCAGCAGCTTATACTCTGACGACGAGCAGTACTTC
CASSLYSDDEQYF
>TRBV20-1|TRBJ2-5|-|-
TGCAGTGCTAGAGATCAGACTCGAGAAGGGACCCAGTACTTC
CSARDQTREGTQYF
>TRBV21-1|TRBJ2-5|-|few
TGTGCCAGCAGCAAACGGGGCCCGGCCCAGTACTTC
CASSKRGPAQYF
>TRBV5-6|TRBJ2-7|-|-
TGTGCCAGCAGCTCCCCTTTAGGGGGGGTATTCAACGAGCAGTACTTC
CASSSPLGGVFNEQYF
>TRBV2|TRBJ2-7|-|-
TGTGCCAGCAGTGCCTGGGGGGACCAGTACTTC
CASSAWGDQYF
>TRBV20-1|TRBJ2-1|-|few
TGCAGTGCGTGGTTCTACAATGAGCAGTTCTTC
CSAWFYNEQFF
>TRBV11-2|TRBJ1-6|-|-
TGTGCCAGCAGCTTAATGGCGCAGGACTCCTATAATTCACCCCTCCACTTT
CASSLMAQDSYNSPLHF
>TRBV3-1|TRBJ1-5|-|-
TGTGCCAGCAGCCAAGGCGGGATCGGCAATCAGCCCCAGCATTTT
CASSQGGIGNQPQHF
>TRBV7-2|TRBJ2-5|TRBD2|once
TGTGCCAGCAGCTTATCAGGACTAGCGACACAAGAGACCCAGTACTTC
CASSLSGLATQETQYF
>TRBV28|TRBJ2-5|-|few
TGTGCCAGCACCCCGGGGCTTGTTGAGACCCAGTACTTC
CASTPGLVETQYF
>TRBV5-1|TRBJ2-7|TRBD1|-
TGCGCCAGCAGCTTGGAGGGACAGGCCCCCTACGAGCAGTACTTC
CASSLEGQAPYEQYF
>TRBV6-6|TRBJ2-7|-|-
TGTGCCAGCAGTTACTCGACCACGGGGGTACCTCTCTACGAGCAGTACTTC
CASSYSTTGVPLYEQYF
>TRBV10-3|TRBJ1-2|-|-
TGTGCCAGCGGGATAGCAGGCGCTAACTATGGCTACACCTTC
CASGIAGANYGYTF